This T cell receptor beta chain was sequenced in a study of OX40 agonist ivuxolimab in advanced cancers. The study, taken as a whole, reports: With doses of 0.1 to 3.0 mg/kg, CD4+ and CD8+ blood T cells had undergone clonal expansion by week 6. No determination was made of the antigen specificity of the expanded peripheral T cells.

Systemic immunosuppression or a history of autoimmune disease excluded patients. V lost 1 base to trimming and J lost 15 bases, with 16 bases between them. The CDR3 is 13 residues long. Looked up from germline, CDR1 is SGHTA and CDR2 is FQGTGA. TCRdb keeps only in-frame clones here, not all; method: immunoSEQ multiplex PCR. The repertoire holds 95,000 to 100,000 clones, with roughly 80% as singletons. To note about this clone: What it recognizes is unknown.

The source material was CD4+ or CD8+ T cells sorted from blood, sampled in a trial of the OX40 agonist ivuxolimab. J is TRBJ2-1 and V is TRBV7-3; D possibly matches TRBD1 or TRBD2 (6 bases each). This receptor was identified in an adult with an advanced solid tumor such as melanoma, head and neck, liver or kidney cancer. CDR3 protein: CASSLSFRGDLFF. DNA of the CDR3: TGTGCCAGCAGCTTAAGTTTTAGGGGGGATTTGTTCTTC.